Included here is one T cell receptor (beta chain) sequence, with context. What it binds is not known. This sample stems from a study of cytomegalovirus exposure and HLA in healthy donors. About the research overall: HLA-typed donors contributed approximately 92 million unique TCRs, which were held in an early data release. Among some 400 genotyped donors, around 77% fell in the Caucasian-associated ancestry cluster. Whole-study findings and limits: A few of the chains that were CMV-associated were confirmed in vitro to be specific for CMV antigens. Apparent HLA restriction characterized most CMV-associated TCR beta chains in a later analysis.

Vbeta (60) and Jbeta (13) primers were used in the PCR. Assay: immunoSEQ multiplex PCR; the TCRdb copy retains only in-frame clones and omits some. Reported are approximately 100,000 clones; the ten largest clones contain 0.59%. Material for sequencing was PBMCs. The origin of this receptor is a man aged 45-65 years in good health and CMV-seronegative.

The DNA for the CDR3 is TGTGCCAGCAAGGGGGCAGTTGAGGAGCCCCAGCATTTT. This sequence encodes CASKGAVEEPQHF. The chain uses TRBV6-1 and TRBJ1-5; 7 bases align to TRBD1. The CDR3 has 13 amino acids. The V gene's germline CDR1 is MNHNS and CDR2 SASEGT. J was trimmed by 8 bases and V by 7 bases; bases with no gene match: 8.